One sample yielded the 26 T cell receptor beta chains listed below, sequenced in a study of blood T cells in healthy people across ages. Alongside a J-beta primer mix, a sample-barcoded 5' primer served in a second PCR lasting about 7 to 11 cycles. TCRdb re-called the 5' RACE reads with MiXCR, one entry per CDR3 protein. The profile covers 1.5 million or so distinct CDR3 sequences, with under 55% appearing a single time and more than 4% taken by the ten largest. Material: blood. The receptors were gathered from a woman under 30 in good health.

The J gene is TRBJ1-5, the V gene TRBV7-2; no reliable D call. The CDR3 has 17 amino acids. Per the germline V gene, CDR1 is SGHTA and CDR2 is FQGNSA. Trimming took off 2 bases at V and 4 bases at J, with 18 bases between the two ends. The CDR3 DNA reads TGTGCCAGCAGCTTATTGTCAGGTCGGCAGGCTAATCAGCCCCAGCATTTT. Protein sequence: CASSLLSGRQANQPQHF.

In its sample, this clonotype was seen a few times. The chain couples TRBV12-3 or TRBV12-4 to TRBJ2-5; a weak D match, TRBD2 (5 bases). The length of the CDR3 is 11 residues. V was pared by 6 bases and J by 11 bases, with 13 bases between. This CDR3 is CASRQGLEQYF. In DNA form, the CDR3 reads TGTGCCAGCAGGCAAGGACTGGAGCAGTACTTC.

The chain combines TRBV3-1 with TRBJ1-1, with TRBD1 identical over 9 bases. Trimming at V came to 4 bases and at J to 0 bases, leaving 6 bases not matched to a gene. Germline loops: CDR1 LGHDT, CDR2 YNNKEL (reference sequence). The CDR3 length is 16 residues. The CDR3 sequence is CASSRTGGRVNTEAFF. For the CDR3, the DNA is TGTGCCAGCAGCCGTACAGGGGGCCGGGTGAACACTGAAGCTTTCTTT. Drawing the rest from reference TRBV3-1 and TRBJ1-1, the complete variable domain is DTAVSQTPKYLVTQMGNDKSIKCEQNLGHDTMYWYKQDSKKFLKIMFSYNNKELIINETVPNRFSPKSPDKAHLNLHINSLELGDSAVYFCASSRTGGRVNTEAFFGQGTRLTVV.

The chain employs TRBV24-1 and TRBJ2-1; 13 nucleotides line up with TRBD2. CDR3 length: 18 amino acids. V lost 7 bases and J lost 1; bases outside the gene matches: 9. The germline V gene encodes CDR1 KGHDR and CDR2 SFDVKD. The CDR3 DNA reads TGTGCCACCAGCCCTTGGACTAGCGGGAGTTTTTCCTACAATGAGCAGTTCTTC. Translated: CATSPWTSGSFSYNEQFF.

This clonotype turned up a few times. CDR3 nucleotide sequence: TGTGCCAGCAGTTTTCGCCCATTGAACACTGAAGCTTTCTTT. Translated: CASSFRPLNTEAFF. The chain has TRBV6-2 or TRBV6-3 and TRBJ1-1, with no clear D. Per germline, CDR1 MNHEY and CDR2 SVGEGT. V lost 4 bases to trimming and J lost 0 bases, with 9 bases between them. The CDR3 length is 14 residues.

This clonotype was seen only a few times. The chain has TRBV5-4 and TRBJ1-1, with D possibly matching TRBD1 (5 bases). This CDR3 contains 15 residues. Trimming took off 2 bases at V and 7 bases at J, with 18 bases between the two ends. Germline V gene data show CDR1 as SGHNT and CDR2 as YYREEE (reference sequence). CDR3 amino acids: CASSFIGPEGSEAFF. CDR3 coding DNA: TGTGCCAGCAGCTTTATCGGGCCCGAGGGGAGTGAAGCTTTCTTT.

The chain employs TRBV6-2 or TRBV6-3 and TRBJ2-3, with no clear D. This CDR3 is built from 12 residues. V lost 7 bases and J lost 2, with 7 bases in between. CDR1 is MNHEY and CDR2 is SVGEGT in the germline V gene. Here the CDR3 reads CASTPPTDTQYF. CDR3 sequence (DNA): TGTGCCAGCACCCCTCCCACAGATACGCAGTATTTT.

The genes are TRBV20-1 and TRBJ2-4; 10 positions agree with TRBD1. Germline V gives CDR1 DFQATT, CDR2 SNEGSKA (reference sequence). This CDR3 has 15 residues. V shed 3 bases and J 13 bases; nucleotides not matched to a gene: 15. The CDR3 loop reads CSASKGDRGIHEQYF. The CDR3 bases are TGCAGTGCTAGTAAGGGGGACAGGGGCATCCACGAACAGTACTTC.

The chain combines TRBV21-1 with TRBJ2-7. TRBV21-1 is tagged as a pseudogene. The CDR3 spans 14 residues. CDR3 DNA sequence: TGTGCCTGCAGCAGCCGGACAGGGGCCCACGAGCAGTACTTC. Protein sequence: CACSSRTGAHEQYF.

This clonotype was counted a few times. The chain joins TRBV29-1 to TRBJ1-1; D uncertain. This CDR3 is 13 amino acids long. V lost 4 bases and J 0 bases, leaving 9 bases between the germline ends. The germline CDR1 and CDR2 sequences are SQVTM and ANQGSEA. CDR3 in amino acids: CSVAGLMNTEAFF. The CDR3 region has the DNA TGCAGCGTTGCGGGCCTCATGAACACTGAAGCTTTCTTT.

This clonotype was seen more than once but under ten times. The genes are TRBV7-2 and TRBJ2-7; D is uncertain. The length of the CDR3 is 15 residues. Germline V gene data show CDR1 as SGHTA and CDR2 as FQGNSA. The V gene lost 5 bases and the J gene lost 1 base, with 15 bases spanning the gap. As DNA, the CDR3 is TGTGCCAGCAGCCTAATTACGGCCATGTCCTACGAGCAGTACTTC. This translates into CASSLITAMSYEQYF.

The table lists this clonotype with a few counts. The chain joins TRBV4-1 to TRBJ1-5; 10 nucleotides line up with TRBD1. Unmatched junction bases numbered 8, after V lost 10 bases and J lost 5 bases. Germline V CDR1 and CDR2: MGHRA, YSYEKL. This CDR3 has 14 residues. As DNA, the CDR3 is TGCGCCACCTCCGGGACAGGGGACCATCAGCCCCAGCATTTT. Translation gives CATSGTGDHQPQHF.

This clonotype was found a few times. The CDR3 nucleotides are TGCAGTGCCCCGAAGGGACAGGGGGCCAAAGGCTACACCTTC. Translating gives CSAPKGQGAKGYTF. V and J are TRBV20-1 and TRBJ1-2; 12 bases fit TRBD1. The CDR3 sequence is 14 residues long. The ends lost 6 bases at V and 8 bases at J; junction bases unmatched: 10. From germline, CDR1 is DFQATT and CDR2 SNEGSKA (reference sequence).

This clonotype was observed once. The chain is built from TRBV6-2 or TRBV6-3 and TRBJ2-2, with 9 bases identical to TRBD2. Germline assignment: CDR1 MNHEY and CDR2 SVGEGT. Trimming took 2 bases from V and 4 from J; bases not matched to a gene: 5. The length of the CDR3 is 16 residues. The CDR3 DNA follows: TGTGCCAGCAGTTACGATCCTAGCGGGACCACCGGGGAGCTGTTTTTT. Protein product: CASSYDPSGTTGELFF.

This clonotype was counted at least ten times. This rearrangement joins TRBV7-2 to TRBJ2-1; TRBD2 might be the D (5 bases). V was clipped by 3 bases and J by 9 bases, with 18 bases between them. CDR1 is SGHTA, CDR2 FQGNSA, per germline. The CDR3 extends over 15 amino acids. The CDR3 protein is CASSLFASPNSEQFF. CDR3 nucleotides: TGTGCCAGCAGCTTGTTTGCTAGCCCTAACAGTGAGCAGTTCTTC.

The rearrangement links TRBV12-3 or TRBV12-4 to TRBJ2-1; 7 bases line up with TRBD2. With V trimmed by 3 bases and J by 0 bases, 14 bases remained unmatched. The length of the CDR3 is 19 residues. The CDR3 sequence: CASSLRTGTSAGSYNEQFF. CDR3 sequence (DNA): TGTGCCAGCAGTTTGAGGACCGGAACTAGCGCAGGCTCCTACAATGAGCAGTTCTTC.

This clonotype showed up just a few times. This rearrangement joins TRBV4-1 to TRBJ2-5; TRBD2 aligns across 8 bases. Trimming cost V 1 base and J 5 bases; bases outside gene matches: 12. This CDR3 has 17 residues. CDR1 is MGHRA, CDR2 YSYEKL, per germline. The CDR3 sequence: CASSQGRAGEALETQYF. Here the CDR3 DNA reads TGCGCCAGCAGCCAAGGTAGAGCGGGAGAGGCTCTGGAGACCCAGTACTTC.

V is TRBV6-5 and J is TRBJ2-1; the D call may be TRBD1 or TRBD2 (5 bases each). From germline, CDR1 is MNHEY and CDR2 SVGAGI. V lost 0 bases to trimming and J lost 0 bases, with 9 bases between them. CDR3 length: 16 amino acids. Here the CDR3 DNA reads TGTGCCAGCAGTTACTCTGGGGACGGCTCCTACAATGAGCAGTTCTTC. Protein: CASSYSGDGSYNEQFF.

This rearrangement joins TRBV9 to TRBJ2-3, with D perhaps TRBD1 (5 bases). The germline gives CDR1 SGDLS, CDR2 YYNGEE. This CDR3 has 15 residues. The V end lost 4 bases, the J end lost 2 bases, and 14 bases lay between the germline ends. This CDR3 reads CASSFEQVLTDTQYF. For the CDR3, the DNA is TGTGCCAGCAGCTTTGAACAGGTGCTCACAGATACGCAGTATTTT.

This clonotype was seen more than once but under ten times. The chain links TRBV20-1 to TRBJ1-4; no clear D gene. V was pared by 3 bases and J by 3 bases, with 8 bases between. The CDR3 spans 13 residues. Germline assignment: CDR1 DFQATT and CDR2 SNEGSKA (reference sequence). CDR3 protein: CSARADANEKLFF. CDR3 DNA: TGCAGTGCTAGGGCAGACGCTAATGAAAAACTGTTTTTT.

The chain links TRBV4-2 to TRBJ2-1; 7 nucleotides line up with TRBD1. With 3 bases clipped from V and 0 bases from J, the junction kept 2 bases outside the gene matches. Germline V gene data show CDR1 as LGHNA and CDR2 as YNFKEQ. This CDR3 spans 15 amino acids. The CDR3 DNA reads TGTGCCAGCAGCCACCGACAGGGCTCCTACAATGAGCAGTTCTTC. Protein sequence: CASSHRQGSYNEQFF.

This chain uses TRBV12-3 or TRBV12-4 with TRBJ2-1; D is possibly TRBD2 (5 bases). CDR3 size: 12 residues. V was trimmed by 10 bases and J by 7 bases, leaving 14 bases between them. In nucleotides, the CDR3 is TGTGCCATGGGCCCGACTATAAATGAGCAGTTCTTC. Protein product: CAMGPTINEQFF.

The gene calls are TRBV10-3 and TRBJ2-7, with D unresolved. CDR1 is ENHRY and CDR2 is SYGVKD in the germline V gene. The V and J ends lost 7 bases and 5 bases respectively, with 15 bases between them. There are 13 residues in the CDR3. CDR3 sequence reads: CAINGLQLNEQYF. The CDR3 DNA reads as TGTGCCATCAACGGGTTACAATTAAACGAGCAGTACTTC.

The count of this clonotype is one. V gene TRBV29-1 combines with J gene TRBJ2-1; the match to TRBD2 covers 8 bases. Gene TRBJ2-7 matches the end of the DNA better, so the J call may be wrong. Looked up from germline, CDR1 is SQVTM and CDR2 is ANQGSEA. This CDR3 spans 15 amino acids. This CDR3 is CSLDPSGLSYNEQYF. In nucleotides, the CDR3 is TGCAGCCTAGACCCTAGCGGGTTATCCTACAATGAGCAGTACTTC.

This clonotype was seen a few times. The chain recombines TRBV21-1 with TRBJ2-1; TRBD2 is the table's D call, not checked against the DNA. TRBV21-1 is recorded as a pseudogene. This CDR3 spans 17 amino acids. The chain's CDR3 is CASSKILASGWSYEQFF. DNA of the CDR3: TGTGCCAGCAGCAAAATCTTGGCTAGCGGGTGGAGTTATGAGCAGTTCTTC.

The rearrangement joins TRBV2 to TRBJ2-2; D is undetermined. V lost 5 bases, J lost 1 base, and 8 bases lay in between. The CDR3 covers 14 residues. Germline V lookup: CDR1 SNHLY, CDR2 FYNNEI. CDR3 protein: CASSFERNTGELFF. The CDR3 DNA reads as TGTGCCAGCAGTTTCGAGCGGAACACCGGGGAGCTGTTTTTT.